This section outlines one T cell receptor beta chain sequence together with its context. At the survey level, the v3.0 immunoSEQ assay was run. Per-sample TRB depth target: 40,000-50,000 T-cell genomes. TCRdb's copy holds only in-frame clones and misses some; the assay was immunoSEQ multiplex PCR. The table shows around 23,000 clones, with roughly 87% occurring only once. This specimen belongs to a study of long-term antiretroviral therapy in people with HIV. Study information: Collection dates of the earliest samples fall about a decade before the 2015 immediate-ART recommendation.

CDR3 size: 13 residues. The germline V gene encodes CDR1 SNHLY and CDR2 FYNNEI. With 5 bases removed from V and 2 bases from J, the gap between germline ends came to 9 bases. The receptor was derived from a man aged 50-60 years with HIV. This material consisted of unsorted PBMCs, taken 1.8 years before starting antiretroviral therapy. The V gene is TRBV2, the J gene TRBJ2-5, with D perhaps matching TRBD2 (6 bases). CDR3 bases: TGTGCCAGCAGTAGGGAGGAACAAGAGACCCAGTACTTC. Protein: CASSREEQETQYF.